This TCR beta chain was sequenced in a study of CD8 T cells in Susac syndrome. Isolation of CD8+ and CD4+ T cells was performed negatively, whereas enrichment of TEMRA cells was done by FACS. Reverse transcription of about 0.45 to 1 ug RNA was carried out with random hexamers. TCR beta CDR3 was amplified by immunoSEQ covering 54 Vbeta and 13 Jbeta. MiXCR, run by TCRdb on the immunoSEQ multiplex PCR reads, gives a single entry per CDR3 protein. The sample has fewer than 350,000 distinct CDR3 sequences, 75% to 85% seen once. V was clipped by 5 bases and J by 9 bases; unmatched bases: 9. The germline V gene has CDR1 PRHDT and CDR2 FYEKMQ (reference sequence). The CDR3 runs to 16 residues.

The rearrangement links TRBV13 to TRBJ2-1; 14 bases fit TRBD2. The sequence was collected from a human donor with multiple sclerosis. Material for sequencing was CD8+ T cells from PBMCs. The CDR3 is CASSPGTSGSRREQFF. CDR3 nucleotide sequence: TGTGCCAGCAGCCCTGGGACTAGCGGGAGCCGGCGTGAGCAGTTCTTC.